Presented here are 30 T cell receptor beta chains from one specimen sequenced in a study of memory CD4+ T cells and cytomegalovirus serostatus. Single viable CD3+CD4+CD8-CD45RO+ cells were sorted as the memory CD4+ T cells. The method was immunoSEQ multiplex PCR; TCRdb's version includes in-frame clones alone and lacks a portion of them. The data hold approximately 53,000 clones, with under 90% observed a single time. The specimen sequenced was memory CD4+ T cells from blood. The receptors here all came from an adult in good health and CMV-seronegative.

CDR3 amino acids: CASSPSQGAREQYF. CDR3 bases: TGCGCCAGCAGCCCCAGTCAGGGGGCGCGGGAGCAGTACTTC. The chain is built from TRBV4-1 and TRBJ2-7; 8 bases line up with TRBD1. The V and J ends lost 4 bases and 7 bases, in that order; junction bases with no gene match: 9. CDR3 length: 14 amino acids. Germline V gene data show CDR1 as MGHRA and CDR2 as YSYEKL.

The V and J genes are TRBV6-1 and TRBJ2-4; D unclear. The CDR3 runs to 16 residues. Germline V CDR1 and CDR2: MNHNS, SASEGT. V lost 3 bases to trimming and J lost 2 bases, with 14 bases between them. The CDR3 coding sequence is TGTGCCAGCAGTGAGGTCACCCGAGGAACCAAAAACATTCAGTACTTC. Its translation: CASSEVTRGTKNIQYF.

The chain combines TRBV6-1 with TRBJ1-5, with D perhaps matching TRBD1 (5 bases). Germline values: CDR1 MNHNS, CDR2 SASEGT. The CDR3 has 13 amino acids. V gave up 4 bases and J gave up 4 bases, with 8 bases separating them. The CDR3, as DNA: TGTGCCAGCAGTGGGACACTAAATCAGCCCCAGCATTTT. Protein: CASSGTLNQPQHF.

The chain employs TRBV30 and TRBJ1-3; D unclear. Trimming shortened V by 1 base and J by 4 bases, and 5 bases separated the two germline ends. CDR1 and CDR2 (germline): GTSNPN, SVGIG (reference sequence). This CDR3 comprises 12 residues. The CDR3, as DNA: TGTGCCTGGAGTGGCAGGGGAAACACCATATATTTT. The encoded protein is CAWSGRGNTIYF.

The chain uses TRBV5-4 and TRBJ1-1; D call uncertain. Trimming cost V 3 bases and J 0 bases, with 6 bases left between them. The CDR3 spans 13 residues. Per germline, CDR1 SGHNT and CDR2 YYREEE (reference sequence). CDR3 coding DNA: TGTGCCAGCAGCTGGGCGGTGAACACTGAAGCTTTCTTT. Amino acid sequence: CASSWAVNTEAFF.

The gene calls are TRBV18 and TRBJ1-6; 11 bases match TRBD1. The CDR3 runs 17 residues. The J segment lost 6 bases and the V segment lost 3 bases, leaving 7 bases of the junction unmatched. Germline CDR1 is KGHSH and CDR2 is LQKENI. CDR3 protein: CASSPIPGTGGNSPLHF. The CDR3 DNA reads as TGTGCCAGCTCACCCATACCCGGGACAGGGGGTAATTCACCCCTCCACTTT.

The table lists this clone with a count of one. The chain joins TRBV6-1 to TRBJ1-2; TRBD1 matches 7 bases. The CDR3 runs to 15 residues. After removal of 6 bases from V and 3 bases from J, the junction contained 10 bases not matched to a gene. CDR1 and CDR2 (germline): MNHNS, SASEGT. Here the CDR3 DNA reads TGTGCCAGCAGCTACCCCCGGACAGGTTACTATGGCTACACCTTC. Residues: CASSYPRTGYYGYTF.

The rearrangement joins TRBV5-1 to TRBJ1-4, with TRBD1 matching 9 bases. This CDR3 is built from 14 residues. After removal of 4 bases from V and 6 bases from J, the junction contained 4 bases not matched to a gene. In germline, CDR1 is SGHRS, CDR2 YFSETQ. This CDR3 is CASSAGQGHEKLFF. CDR3 DNA: TGCGCCAGCAGCGCGGGACAGGGCCATGAAAAACTGTTTTTT.

The chain links TRBV5-1 to TRBJ2-1; possible D gene TRBD2, 6 bases. The CDR3 covers 17 residues. V shed 0 bases and J shed 3 bases, with 16 bases lying between them. From germline, CDR1 is SGHRS and CDR2 YFSETQ. CDR3 DNA sequence: TGCGCCAGCAGCTTGGCCTCTACCCGGGGAGGCTACAATGAGCAGTTCTTC. This gives the protein CASSLASTRGGYNEQFF.

This chain links TRBV27 with TRBJ1-6; no clear D. Germline loops: CDR1 MNHEY, CDR2 SMNVEV (reference sequence). Between the trimmed V and J ends, which lost 2 bases and 7 bases, there was a span of 12 bases. The CDR3 spans 15 residues. CDR3 residues: CASSLVRIRNSPLHF. The CDR3 DNA reads TGTGCCAGCAGTTTAGTCAGGATAAGAAATTCACCCCTCCACTTT.

The chain recombines TRBV18 with TRBJ1-5; 8 nucleotides line up with TRBD1. V gave up 3 bases and J gave up 11 bases; unmatched junction bases: 9. The V gene's germline CDR1 is KGHSH and CDR2 LQKENI. The CDR3 consists of 14 residues. CDR3 sequence: CASSPTGGESAQHF. The CDR3 region has the DNA TGTGCCAGCTCACCCACAGGGGGGGAGTCGGCCCAGCATTTT. Full variable domain (outside the CDR3, taken from reference TRBV18 and TRBJ1-5): NAGVMQNPRHLVRRRGQEARLRCSPMKGHSHVYWYRQLPEEGLKFMVYLQKENIIDESGMPKERFSAEFPKEGPSILRIQQVVRGDSAAYFCASSPTGGESAQHFGDGTRLSIL.

The chain uses TRBV7-9 and TRBJ2-1, with unresolved D. In germline, CDR1 is SEHNR, CDR2 FQNEAQ (reference sequence). The CDR3 has 15 amino acids. Between the trimmed V and J ends, which lost 1 base and 3 bases, there was a span of 10 bases. The CDR3, as DNA: TGTGCCAGCAGCTTAGGGGCCAGCCTCTACAATGAGCAGTTCTTC. Amino acids: CASSLGASLYNEQFF.

The chain couples TRBV19 to TRBJ1-6; no clear D gene. This CDR3 is 13 amino acids long. The germline V gene encodes CDR1 LNHDA and CDR2 SQIVND (reference sequence). The CDR3 DNA is TGTGCGACGAGAGGGAGGCGAGATTCACCCCTCCACTTT. Residues: CATRGRRDSPLHF. The whole variable domain, filled in from reference TRBV19 and TRBJ1-6, reads DGGITQSPKYLFRKEGQNVTLSCEQNLNHDAMYWYRQDPGQGLRLIYYSQIVNDFQKGDIAEGYSVSREKKESFPLTVTSAQKNPTAFYLCATRGRRDSPLHFGNGTRLTVT.

CDR3: CASSQLAGGYNEQFF. The CDR3 DNA follows: TGTGCCAGCAGCCAACTAGCGGGGGGTTACAATGAGCAGTTCTTC. This chain uses TRBV14 with TRBJ2-1, with 11 bases aligning to TRBD2. Trimming cost V 2 bases and J 4 bases; bases outside gene matches: 1. Germline assignment: CDR1 SGHDN and CDR2 FVKESK. This CDR3 spans 15 amino acids.

The rearrangement joins TRBV19 to TRBJ2-7; 8 positions agree with TRBD1. The CDR3 contains 14 residues. V trimming: 3 bases; J trimming: 5 bases; junction bases outside the gene matches: 6. Germline V gene sequence: CDR1 LNHDA, CDR2 SQIVND (reference sequence). In nucleotides, the CDR3 is TGTGCCAGTAGTATGCCGGGACAGGTAAACGAGCAGTACTTC. Translating gives CASSMPGQVNEQYF.

The CDR3 nucleotides are TGCGCCAGCAGCAAAGCGGGGCCCGGGGAGCTGTTTTTT. Protein sequence: CASSKAGPGELFF. The V gene is TRBV5-1, the J gene TRBJ2-2, with TRBD2 matching 7 bases. CDR1 SGHRS and CDR2 YFSETQ come from the germline V gene. The CDR3 consists of 13 residues. V shed 4 bases, J shed 6 bases, and the junction held 3 bases outside the gene matches.

The chain recombines TRBV5-4 with TRBJ2-7; TRBD2 agrees at 13 bases. The ends lost 2 bases at V and 3 bases at J; junction bases unmatched: 2. Per germline, CDR1 SGHNT and CDR2 YYREEE (reference sequence). There are 15 residues in the CDR3. In nucleotides, the CDR3 is TGTGCCAGCAGCTTTACTAGCGGGGGGGACTACGAGCAGTACTTC. Its translation: CASSFTSGGDYEQYF.

CDR3 sequence: CASSYSIRDEQFF. The CDR3 nucleotides read TGTGCCAGCAGTTACTCGATAAGGGACGAGCAGTTCTTC. The chain is built from TRBV6-5 and TRBJ2-1, with D perhaps being TRBD1 or TRBD2 (5 bases each). Germline CDR1 is MNHEY and CDR2 is SVGAGI. V lost 0 bases and J lost 10, with 10 bases in between. The length of the CDR3 is 13 residues.

This chain uses TRBV4-3 with TRBJ2-7; TRBD2 matches at 7 bases. The CDR3 runs to 15 residues. Germline CDR1 is LGHNA and CDR2 is YSLEER. V lost 5 bases to trimming and J lost 3 bases; unmatched junction nucleotides: 10. CDR3 sequence reads: CASSNKLAVCYEQYF. CDR3 nucleotides: TGCGCCAGCAGCAACAAGCTAGCGGTCTGCTACGAGCAGTACTTC.

This clone was detected a few times. It is unclear where the CDR3 begins or ends on the DNA, so no DNA is shown, and the CDR3 is as TCRdb lists it. V is TRBV25-1 and J is TRBJ2-3; the table's TRBD2 call for D was not verified on the DNA. A total of 11 residues make up the CDR3, ends included. In germline, CDR1 is MGHDK, CDR2 SYGVNS. This chain's CDR3 is CASSVGRGTTF.

The chain couples TRBV2 to TRBJ1-5; tentative D call: TRBD1 (5 bases). CDR1 and CDR2 (germline): SNHLY, FYNNEI. V lost 5 bases to trimming and J lost 3 bases, with 11 bases between them. This CDR3 is built from 14 residues. Here the CDR3 reads CASSLGVSNQPQHF. In nucleotides, the CDR3 is TGTGCCAGCAGTCTAGGGGTTTCCAATCAGCCCCAGCATTTT.

This rearrangement joins TRBV5-4 to TRBJ2-7, with a weak D call TRBD2 (6 bases). The germline gives CDR1 SGHNT, CDR2 YYREEE (reference sequence). Trimming removed 1 base at V and 7 bases at J, with 21 bases between. The CDR3 loop spans 16 amino acids. CDR3 region: CASSLLAPTGPWEQYF. In DNA, the CDR3 is TGTGCCAGCAGCTTGCTAGCGCCTACCGGGCCTTGGGAGCAGTACTTC.

The V and J genes are TRBV7-6 and TRBJ1-2, with 8 bases identical to TRBD1. Germline loops: CDR1 SGHVS, CDR2 FNYEAQ. Unmatched junction bases numbered 11, after V lost 5 bases and J lost 3 bases. The length of the CDR3 is 16 residues. The DNA of the CDR3 is TGTGCCAGCAGCCCGATTGCGACGGACAGGGACTATGGCTACACCTTC. This encodes CASSPIATDRDYGYTF.

The chain is built from TRBV19 and TRBJ2-6, with 8 bases fitting TRBD1. From germline, CDR1 is LNHDA and CDR2 SQIVND (reference sequence). The CDR3 consists of 16 residues. V lost 5 bases and J lost 4; bases outside the gene matches: 7. The DNA for the CDR3 is TGTGCCAGTAGTCTGGACAGGGCGGCAGGGGCCAACGTCCTGACTTTC. Translation gives CASSLDRAAGANVLTF. Full variable domain (remainder filled in from reference TRBV19 and TRBJ2-6): DGGITQSPKYLFRKEGQNVTLSCEQNLNHDAMYWYRQDPGQGLRLIYYSQIVNDFQKGDIAEGYSVSREKKESFPLTVTSAQKNPTAFYLCASSLDRAAGANVLTFGAGSRLTVL.

The chain carries TRBV7-9 and TRBJ2-1; D gene uncertain. Germline CDR1 reads SEHNR; CDR2 reads FQNEAQ (reference sequence). The CDR3 length is 14 residues. Trimming left V 0 bases short and J 3 bases short, with 6 bases between. CDR3 amino acids: CASSLAGSYNEQFF. Written as DNA, the CDR3 is TGTGCCAGCAGCTTAGCTGGCAGCTACAATGAGCAGTTCTTC.

The rearrangement joins TRBV29-1 to TRBJ1-2; 10 bases match TRBD1. The ends lost 3 bases at V and 6 bases at J; junction bases unmatched: 7. The CDR3 contains 14 residues. The germline V gene encodes CDR1 SQVTM and CDR2 ANQGSEA. The CDR3 is CSVEVVGQGHGYTF. In DNA, the CDR3 is TGCAGCGTTGAGGTGGTGGGACAGGGGCATGGCTACACCTTC.

The V gene is TRBV27, the J gene TRBJ2-2, with 10 bases that match TRBD2. Looked up from germline, CDR1 is MNHEY and CDR2 is SMNVEV (reference sequence). J was trimmed by 0 bases and V by 0 bases; bases with no gene match: 1. CDR3 length equals 17 residues. The CDR3 DNA follows: TGTGCCAGCAGTTTATCTAGCGGGGGGACGAACACCGGGGAGCTGTTTTTT. Translation: CASSLSSGGTNTGELFF.

The table lists this clone with a few counts. The J gene is TRBJ2-5, the V gene TRBV9; 12 nucleotides align to TRBD2. The CDR3 spans 19 residues. Germline V CDR1 and CDR2: SGDLS, YYNGEE. The trim removed 4 bases at V and 0 bases at J, leaving 13 bases unmatched. The CDR3 region is CASSPTTSGGTTHQETQYF. DNA of the CDR3: TGTGCCAGCAGCCCAACGACTAGCGGGGGCACTACTCACCAAGAGACCCAGTACTTC.

This chain links TRBV20-1 with TRBJ2-3, with D tentatively TRBD2 (5 bases). V was trimmed by 4 bases and J by 8 bases, leaving 10 bases between them. The CDR3 spans 11 residues. Per the germline V gene, CDR1 is DFQATT and CDR2 is SNEGSKA (reference sequence). CDR3 sequence reads: CSATSSGTQYF. In DNA, the CDR3 is TGCAGTGCTACTAGCTCGGGTACGCAGTATTTT.

The chain combines TRBV2 with TRBJ1-2; perhaps TRBD1 as D (5 bases). V was cut by 4 bases and J by 4 bases, with 16 bases left in between. The CDR3 consists of 15 residues. Per germline, CDR1 SNHLY and CDR2 FYNNEI. CDR3 residues: CASSAEAGTGYGYTF. The CDR3 nucleotides read TGTGCCAGCAGTGCAGAGGCCGGGACGGGCTATGGCTACACCTTC.